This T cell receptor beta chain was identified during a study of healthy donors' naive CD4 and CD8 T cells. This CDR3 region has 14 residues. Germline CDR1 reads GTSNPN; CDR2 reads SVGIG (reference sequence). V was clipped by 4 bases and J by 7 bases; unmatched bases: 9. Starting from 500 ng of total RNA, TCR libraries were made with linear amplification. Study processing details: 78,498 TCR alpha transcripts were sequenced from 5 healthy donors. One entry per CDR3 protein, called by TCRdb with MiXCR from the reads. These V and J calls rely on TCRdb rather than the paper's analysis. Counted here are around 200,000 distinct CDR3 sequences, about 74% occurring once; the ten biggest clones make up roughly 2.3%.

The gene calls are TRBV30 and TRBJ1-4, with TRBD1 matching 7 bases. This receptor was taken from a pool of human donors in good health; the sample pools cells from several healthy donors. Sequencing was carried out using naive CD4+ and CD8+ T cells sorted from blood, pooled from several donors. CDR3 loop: CAWTAGQAGEKLFF. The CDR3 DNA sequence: TGTGCCTGGACCGCCGGACAGGCGGGTGAAAAACTGTTTTTT.